This T cell receptor beta chain derives from a study of T cell changes during pregnancy in multiple sclerosis. Some clones are missing from TCRdb's copy, which holds only in-frame ones; the method was immunoSEQ multiplex PCR. The sample lists 60,000 to 70,000 clones, around 92% occurring once. This specimen consisted of peripheral blood, obtained in the second trimester of pregnancy. The TCR sequence derives from a female donor in good health, enrolled as a control in a pregnancy study.

The CDR3 here is CASSSPRLAGDEQFF. CDR3 nucleotide sequence: TGTGCCAGCAGCTCTCCGCGACTAGCGGGAGATGAGCAGTTCTTC. The J gene is TRBJ2-1, the V gene TRBV11-1, with 12 bases lining up with TRBD2. Trimming cost V 4 bases and J 8 bases; bases outside gene matches: 6. Germline V lookup: CDR1 SGHAT, CDR2 FQDESV (reference sequence). This CDR3 is 15 amino acids long.